This entry concerns a single TCR beta chain. Its cognate antigen is unknown. The data derive from a study of T cells in Graves' hyperthyroidism and ophthalmopathy. Study results and caveats: The model's output predicted ophthalmopathy at a median of approximately 6.5 months prior to onset.

The CDR3 spans 17 residues. V dropped 6 bases and J dropped 1 base, with 21 bases sitting between them. Germline V gene data show CDR1 as MGHRA and CDR2 as YSYEKL. It was RNA transcripts that yielded the amplified TCR beta CDR3 regions. Researchers ran a first-round RT-PCR on the TCR CDR3 using the HTBI primer set. Via MiXCR, TCRdb re-called the multiplex PCR reads, giving one row per CDR3 protein. The sample includes more than 350,000 distinct CDR3 sequences, roughly 15% of them seen just once. The chain combines TRBV4-1 with TRBJ1-1; TRBD1 might be the D (5 bases). This TCR came from a woman aged 25 to 39 with Graves' ophthalmopathy. The sample consisted of blood. The CDR3 DNA sequence: TGCGCCAGCAGACGAGCTGGGGCAGGGTCGTGGAACACTGAAGCTTTCTTT. This translates into CASRRAGAGSWNTEAFF.